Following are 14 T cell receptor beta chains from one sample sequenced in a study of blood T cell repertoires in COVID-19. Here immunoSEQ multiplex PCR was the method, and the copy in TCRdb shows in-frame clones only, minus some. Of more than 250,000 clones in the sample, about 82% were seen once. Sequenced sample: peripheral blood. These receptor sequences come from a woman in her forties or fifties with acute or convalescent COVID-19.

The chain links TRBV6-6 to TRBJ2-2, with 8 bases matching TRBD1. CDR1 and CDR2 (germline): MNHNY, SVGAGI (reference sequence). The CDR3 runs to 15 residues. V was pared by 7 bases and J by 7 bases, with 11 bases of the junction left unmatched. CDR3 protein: CASTPPGGAYGELFF. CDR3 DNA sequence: TGTGCCAGCACCCCCCCAGGGGGCGCGTACGGGGAGCTGTTTTTT.

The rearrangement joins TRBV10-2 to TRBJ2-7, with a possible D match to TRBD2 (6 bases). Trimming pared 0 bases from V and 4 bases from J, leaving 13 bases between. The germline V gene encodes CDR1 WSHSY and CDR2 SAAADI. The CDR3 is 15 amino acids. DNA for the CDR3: TGCGCCAGCAGTGAGTCGCGGACGGAGGGATACGAGCAGTACTTC. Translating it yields CASSESRTEGYEQYF.

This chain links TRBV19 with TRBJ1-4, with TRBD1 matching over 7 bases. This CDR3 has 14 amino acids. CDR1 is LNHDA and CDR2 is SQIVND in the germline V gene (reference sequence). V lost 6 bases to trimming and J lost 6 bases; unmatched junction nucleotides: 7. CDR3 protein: CASSSTGTDEKLFF. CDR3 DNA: TGTGCCAGTAGCTCGACAGGGACTGATGAAAAACTGTTTTTT.

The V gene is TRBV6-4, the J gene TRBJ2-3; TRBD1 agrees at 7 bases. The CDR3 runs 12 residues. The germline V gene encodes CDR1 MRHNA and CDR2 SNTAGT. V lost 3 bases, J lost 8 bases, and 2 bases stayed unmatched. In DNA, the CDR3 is TGTGCCAGCAGTGAAAACAGGGGTACGCAGTATTTT. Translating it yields CASSENRGTQYF.

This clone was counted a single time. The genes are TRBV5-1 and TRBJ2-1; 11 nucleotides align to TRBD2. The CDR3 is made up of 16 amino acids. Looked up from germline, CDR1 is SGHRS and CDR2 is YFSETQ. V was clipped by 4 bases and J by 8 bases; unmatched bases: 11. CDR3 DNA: TGCGCCAGCAGCCGAAATAGCGGGAGGGCCCTGTATGAGCAGTTCTTC. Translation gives CASSRNSGRALYEQFF.

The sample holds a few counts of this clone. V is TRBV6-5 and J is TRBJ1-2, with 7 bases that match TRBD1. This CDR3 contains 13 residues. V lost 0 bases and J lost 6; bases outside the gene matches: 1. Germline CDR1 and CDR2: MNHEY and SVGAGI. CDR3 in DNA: TGTGCCAGCAGTTACTCGAGGGGGCATGGCTACACCTTC. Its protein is CASSYSRGHGYTF.

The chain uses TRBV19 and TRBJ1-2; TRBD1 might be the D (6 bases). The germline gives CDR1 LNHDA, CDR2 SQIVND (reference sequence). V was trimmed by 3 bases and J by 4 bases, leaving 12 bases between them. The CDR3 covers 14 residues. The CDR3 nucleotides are TGTGCCAGTAGTATGGCAGGGGACACCTATGGCTACACCTTC. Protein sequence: CASSMAGDTYGYTF.

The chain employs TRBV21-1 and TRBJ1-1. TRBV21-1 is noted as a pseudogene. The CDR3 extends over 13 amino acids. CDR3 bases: TGTGCCAGCCCGGAGGCCCGACACTTTGAAGCTTTCTTT. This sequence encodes CASPEARHFEAFF.

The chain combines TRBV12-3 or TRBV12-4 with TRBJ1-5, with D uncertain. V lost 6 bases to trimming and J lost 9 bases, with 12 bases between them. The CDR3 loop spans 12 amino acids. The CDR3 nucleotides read TGTGCCAGCAGCCTTTCGGGAGCGCCCCAGCATTTT. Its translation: CASSLSGAPQHF.

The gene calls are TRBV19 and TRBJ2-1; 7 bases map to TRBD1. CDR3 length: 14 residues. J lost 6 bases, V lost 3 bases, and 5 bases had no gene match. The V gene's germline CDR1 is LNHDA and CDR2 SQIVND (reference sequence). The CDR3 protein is CASSISGTANEQFF. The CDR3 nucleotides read TGTGCCAGTAGTATCTCCGGGACAGCCAATGAGCAGTTCTTC.

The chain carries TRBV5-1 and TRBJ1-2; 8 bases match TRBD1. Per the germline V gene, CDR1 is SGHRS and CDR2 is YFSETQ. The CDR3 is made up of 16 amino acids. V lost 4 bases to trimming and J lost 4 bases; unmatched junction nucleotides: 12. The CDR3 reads CASSAGGGLASYGYTF. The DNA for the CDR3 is TGCGCCAGCAGCGCAGGGGGCGGTTTGGCCTCCTATGGCTACACCTTC.

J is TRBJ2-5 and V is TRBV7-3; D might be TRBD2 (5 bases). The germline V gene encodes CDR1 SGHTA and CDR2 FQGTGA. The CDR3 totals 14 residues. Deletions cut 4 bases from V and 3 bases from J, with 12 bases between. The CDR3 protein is CASSSQREKETQYF. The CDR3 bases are TGTGCCAGCAGCTCCCAGAGGGAGAAAGAGACCCAGTACTTC. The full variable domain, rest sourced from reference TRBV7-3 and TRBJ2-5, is GAGVSQTPSNKVTEKGKYVELRCDPISGHTALYWYRQSLGQGPEFLIYFQGTGAADDSGLPNDRFFAVRPEGSVSTLKIQRTERGDSAVYLCASSSQREKETQYFGPGTRLLVL.

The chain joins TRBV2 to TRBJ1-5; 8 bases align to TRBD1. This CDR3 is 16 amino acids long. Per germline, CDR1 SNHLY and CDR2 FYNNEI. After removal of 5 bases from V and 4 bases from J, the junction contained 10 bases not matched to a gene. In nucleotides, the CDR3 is TGTGCCAGCAGTAGCCTCGGACAGGGCTATAATCAGCCCCAGCATTTT. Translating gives CASSSLGQGYNQPQHF.

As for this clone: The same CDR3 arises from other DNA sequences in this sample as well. The CDR3 spells CASSGGLQETQYF. DNA of the CDR3: TGTGCCAGCAGTGGAGGTCTCCAAGAGACCCAGTACTTC. The rearrangement uses TRBV2 and TRBJ2-5; no clear D gene. V was trimmed by 4 bases and J by 1 base, leaving 7 bases between them. The CDR3 spans 13 residues. Germline CDR1 SNHLY, CDR2 FYNNEI.